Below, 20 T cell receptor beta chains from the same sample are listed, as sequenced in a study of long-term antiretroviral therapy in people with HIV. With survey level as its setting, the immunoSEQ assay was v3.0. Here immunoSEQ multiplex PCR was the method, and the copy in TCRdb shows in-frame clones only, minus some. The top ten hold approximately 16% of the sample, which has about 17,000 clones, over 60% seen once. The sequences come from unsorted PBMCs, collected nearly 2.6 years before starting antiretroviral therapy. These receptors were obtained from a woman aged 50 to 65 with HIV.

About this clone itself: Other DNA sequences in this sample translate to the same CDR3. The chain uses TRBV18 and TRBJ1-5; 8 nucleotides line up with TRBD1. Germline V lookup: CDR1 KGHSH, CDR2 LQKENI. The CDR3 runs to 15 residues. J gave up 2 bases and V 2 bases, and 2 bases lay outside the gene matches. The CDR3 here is CASSPDRGGNQPQHF. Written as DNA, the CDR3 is TGTGCCAGCTCACCAGACAGGGGAGGCAATCAGCCCCAGCATTTT.

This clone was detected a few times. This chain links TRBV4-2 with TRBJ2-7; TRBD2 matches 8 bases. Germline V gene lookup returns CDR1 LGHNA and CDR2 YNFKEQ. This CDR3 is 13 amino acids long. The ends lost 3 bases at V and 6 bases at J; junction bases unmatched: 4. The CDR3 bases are TGTGCCAGCAGCCACAAGACTAGCGCCGAGCAGTACGTC. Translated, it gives CASSHKTSAEQYV.

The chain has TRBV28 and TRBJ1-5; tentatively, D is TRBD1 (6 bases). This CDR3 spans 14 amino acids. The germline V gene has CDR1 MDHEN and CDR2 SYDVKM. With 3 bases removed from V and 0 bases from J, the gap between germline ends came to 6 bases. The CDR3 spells CASSLDSSNQPQHF. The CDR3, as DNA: TGTGCCAGCAGTTTGGACAGTAGCAATCAGCCCCAGCATTTT.

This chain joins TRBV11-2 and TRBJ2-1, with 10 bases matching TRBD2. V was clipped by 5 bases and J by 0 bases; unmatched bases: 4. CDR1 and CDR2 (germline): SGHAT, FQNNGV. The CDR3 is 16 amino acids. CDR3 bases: TGTGCCAGCAGCGATAGCGGGGGGAGCTCCTACAATGAGCAGTTCTTC. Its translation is CASSDSGGSSYNEQFF.

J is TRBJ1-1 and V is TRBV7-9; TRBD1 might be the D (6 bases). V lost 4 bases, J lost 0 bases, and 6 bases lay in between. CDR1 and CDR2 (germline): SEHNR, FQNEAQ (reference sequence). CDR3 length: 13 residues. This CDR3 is CASSYRVNTEAFF. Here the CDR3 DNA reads TGTGCCAGCAGCTACAGGGTGAACACTGAAGCTTTCTTT.

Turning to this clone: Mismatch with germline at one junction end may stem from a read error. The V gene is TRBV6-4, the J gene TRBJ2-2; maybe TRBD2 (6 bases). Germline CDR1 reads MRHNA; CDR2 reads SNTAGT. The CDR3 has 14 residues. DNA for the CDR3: TGTGCCAGCAGTTTTCAGCCCCTTGACGGGGAGGTGTTTTTT. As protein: CASSFQPLDGEVFF.

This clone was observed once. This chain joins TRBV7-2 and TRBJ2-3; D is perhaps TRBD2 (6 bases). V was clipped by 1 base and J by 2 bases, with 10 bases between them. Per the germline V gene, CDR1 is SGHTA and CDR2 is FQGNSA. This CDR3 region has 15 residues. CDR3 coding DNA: TGTGCCAGCAGCTTAGTGGTAGCGGACACAGATACGCAGTATTTT. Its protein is CASSLVVADTDTQYF.

CDR3 residues: CASSAQGVGEKLFF. CDR3 DNA sequence: TGTGCCAGCTCAGCACAGGGGGTTGGTGAAAAACTGTTTTTT. V and J are TRBV18 and TRBJ1-4; 8 bases align to TRBD1. CDR1 KGHSH and CDR2 LQKENI come from the germline V gene. J gave up 7 bases and V 5 bases, and 6 bases lay outside the gene matches. CDR3 length: 14 amino acids. The full variable domain, rest sourced from reference TRBV18 and TRBJ1-4, is NAGVMQNPRHLVRRRGQEARLRCSPMKGHSHVYWYRQLPEEGLKFMVYLQKENIIDESGMPKERFSAEFPKEGPSILRIQQVVRGDSAAYFCASSAQGVGEKLFFGSGTQLSVL.

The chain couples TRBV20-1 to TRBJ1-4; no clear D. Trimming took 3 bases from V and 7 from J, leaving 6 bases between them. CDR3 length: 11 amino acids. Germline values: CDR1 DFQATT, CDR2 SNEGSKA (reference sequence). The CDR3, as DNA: TGCAGTGCTAGCAAAGGTGAAAAACTGTTTTTT. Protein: CSASKGEKLFF.

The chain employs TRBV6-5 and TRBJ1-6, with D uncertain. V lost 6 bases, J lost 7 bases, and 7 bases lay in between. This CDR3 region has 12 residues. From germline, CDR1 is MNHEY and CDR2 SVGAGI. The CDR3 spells CASRQPNSPLHF. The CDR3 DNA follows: TGTGCCAGCAGACAGCCGAATTCACCCCTCCACTTT.

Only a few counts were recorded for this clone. CDR3 in amino acids: CASSQDLGGGVTGELFF. The DNA of the CDR3 is TGTGCCAGCAGCCAAGATCTCGGCGGGGGCGTCACCGGGGAGCTGTTTTTT. This chain joins TRBV4-2 and TRBJ2-2; tentatively, D is TRBD2 (7 bases). Germline V gene lookup returns CDR1 LGHNA and CDR2 YNFKEQ. CDR3 length: 17 residues. Trimming stripped 0 bases from V and 4 bases from J, with 15 bases between.

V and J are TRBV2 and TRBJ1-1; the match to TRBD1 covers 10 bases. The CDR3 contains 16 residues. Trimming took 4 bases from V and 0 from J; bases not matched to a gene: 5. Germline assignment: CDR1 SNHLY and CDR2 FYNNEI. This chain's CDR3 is CASSAGQGLLNTEAFF. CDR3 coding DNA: TGTGCCAGCAGTGCGGGACAGGGGCTATTGAACACTGAAGCTTTCTTT.

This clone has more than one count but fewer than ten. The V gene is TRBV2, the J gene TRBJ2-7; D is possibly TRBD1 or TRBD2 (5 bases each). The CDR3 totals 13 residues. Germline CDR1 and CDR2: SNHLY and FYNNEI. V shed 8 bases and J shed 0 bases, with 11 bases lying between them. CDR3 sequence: CASRRGPSYEQYV. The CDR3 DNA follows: TGTGCCAGCCGACGGGGCCCCTCCTACGAGCAGTACGTC.

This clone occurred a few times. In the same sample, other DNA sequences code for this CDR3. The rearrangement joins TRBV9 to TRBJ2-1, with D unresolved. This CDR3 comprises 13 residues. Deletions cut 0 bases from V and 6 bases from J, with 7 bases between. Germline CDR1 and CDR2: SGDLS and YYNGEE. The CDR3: CASSVGLGNEQFF. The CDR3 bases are TGTGCCAGCAGCGTAGGGCTAGGCAATGAGCAGTTCTTC.

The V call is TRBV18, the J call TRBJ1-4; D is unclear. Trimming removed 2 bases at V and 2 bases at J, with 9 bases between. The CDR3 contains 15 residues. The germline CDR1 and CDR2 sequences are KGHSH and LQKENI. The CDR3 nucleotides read TGTGCCAGCTCACCAAACGGGGTGACTAATGAAAAACTGTTTTTT. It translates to CASSPNGVTNEKLFF. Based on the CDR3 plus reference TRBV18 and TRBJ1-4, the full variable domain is NAGVMQNPRHLVRRRGQEARLRCSPMKGHSHVYWYRQLPEEGLKFMVYLQKENIIDESGMPKERFSAEFPKEGPSILRIQQVVRGDSAAYFCASSPNGVTNEKLFFGSGTQLSVL.

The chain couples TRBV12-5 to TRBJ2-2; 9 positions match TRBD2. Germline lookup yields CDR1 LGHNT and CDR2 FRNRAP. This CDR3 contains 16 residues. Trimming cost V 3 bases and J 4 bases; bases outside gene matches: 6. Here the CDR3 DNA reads TGTGCTAGTGGTTTCCCGGCGGGGGGGTCCACCGGGGAGCTGTTTTTT. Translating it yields CASGFPAGGSTGELFF. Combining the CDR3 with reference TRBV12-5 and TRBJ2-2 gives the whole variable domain DARVTQTPRHKVTEMGQEVTMRCQPILGHNTVFWYRQTMMQGLELLAYFRNRAPLDDSGMPKDRFSAEMPDATLATLKIQPSEPRDSAVYFCASGFPAGGSTGELFFGEGSRLTVL.

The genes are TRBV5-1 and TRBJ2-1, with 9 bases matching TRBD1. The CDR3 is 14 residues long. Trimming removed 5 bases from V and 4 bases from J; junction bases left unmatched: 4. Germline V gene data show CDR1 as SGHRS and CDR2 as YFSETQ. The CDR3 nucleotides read TGCGCCAGCAGTCCGGGACAGGGTTACAATGAGCAGTTCTTC. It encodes CASSPGQGYNEQFF.

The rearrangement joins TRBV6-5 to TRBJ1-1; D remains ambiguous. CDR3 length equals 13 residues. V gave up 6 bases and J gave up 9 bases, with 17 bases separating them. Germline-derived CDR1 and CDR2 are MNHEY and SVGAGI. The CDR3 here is CASSPTLHEKAFF. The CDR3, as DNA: TGTGCCAGCAGCCCCACGCTGCACGAGAAAGCTTTCTTT.

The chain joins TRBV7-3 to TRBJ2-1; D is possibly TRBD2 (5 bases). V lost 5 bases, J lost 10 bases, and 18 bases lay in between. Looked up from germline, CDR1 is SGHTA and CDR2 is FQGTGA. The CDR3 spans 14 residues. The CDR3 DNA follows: TGTGCCAGCAGCGTCGGACTTACCTCTGTGGAGCAGTTCTTC. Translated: CASSVGLTSVEQFF.

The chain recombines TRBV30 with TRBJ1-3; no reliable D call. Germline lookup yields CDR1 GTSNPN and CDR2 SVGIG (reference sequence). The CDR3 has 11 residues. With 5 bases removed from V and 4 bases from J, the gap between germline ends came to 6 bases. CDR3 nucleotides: TGTGCCTGGTACCAAGGAAACACCATATATTTT. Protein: CAWYQGNTIYF.